A selection of T cell receptor beta chains follows, all from one sample in a study of T-cell memory formation after mild COVID-19. TCRdb re-derived calls from the 5' RACE reads in MiXCR, one entry per CDR3 protein. This table holds hundreds of thousands of distinct CDR3 sequences, approximately 18% found once. Input material: PBMCs or a T cell subset sorted from them (not recorded which). All receptors come from an adult woman who had mild COVID-19 (a few samples of this study predate the infection). Cell type and time point are not known. CDR3s include the opening cysteine and the closing phenylalanine or tryptophan. D genes are given only for firm matches. Expanded clones are given a class, and other clones once, few, many or no size at all.

.	.	TRBJ2-3	TRBV6-6	CASSYSSGTDTQYF	TGTGCCAGCAGTTACTCTAGCGGCACAGATACGCAGTATTTT
few	.	TRBJ1-6	TRBV12-3/TRBV12-4	CASREGNNSPLHF	TGTGCCAGCAGGGAGGGGAATAATTCACCCCTCCACTTT
.	.	TRBJ2-5	TRBV19	CASRLSDTSQETQYF	TGTGCCAGTAGATTATCGGACACCAGTCAAGAGACCCAGTACTTC
few	.	TRBJ2-3	TRBV11-2	CASTVGADTQYF	TGTGCCAGCACCGTAGGAGCAGATACGCAGTATTTT
.	.	TRBJ2-7	TRBV4-2	CASSSLEDSYEQYF	TGTGCCAGCAGCTCTCTCGAGGATTCCTACGAGCAGTACTTC
few	TRBD2	TRBJ2-7	TRBV3-1	CASSPGLVSYEQYF	TGTGCCAGCAGCCCAGGACTAGTCTCCTACGAGCAGTACTTC
.	.	TRBJ1-5	TRBV9	CASSPEAQVYQPQHF	TGTGCCAGCAGCCCAGAGGCGCAGGTCTATCAGCCCCAGCATTTT
.	.	TRBJ1-5	TRBV12-3/TRBV12-4	CASSGESDPDGGNQPQHF	TGTGCCAGCAGTGGCGAGTCAGATCCCGACGGGGGCAATCAGCCCCAGCATTTT
.	TRBD1	TRBJ2-3	TRBV6-2/TRBV6-3	CASSITQGARTDTQYF	TGTGCCAGCAGTATCACCCAGGGGGCGCGGACAGATACGCAGTATTTT
.	TRBD2	TRBJ2-7	TRBV5-1	CASSPRPGLPDEQYF	TGCGCCAGCAGTCCCAGACCGGGACTACCAGACGAGCAGTACTTC
few	.	TRBJ2-3	TRBV5-1	CASRTVTTLGTDTQYF	TGCGCCAGCAGAACGGTGACTACTTTGGGGACAGATACGCAGTATTTT
.	.	TRBJ2-6	TRBV6-6	CASSYPSRRGVGDSGANVLTF	TGTGCCAGCAGTTACCCGAGTCGAAGAGGGGTTGGAGACTCTGGGGCCAACGTCCTGACTTTC
few	.	TRBJ1-1	TRBV7-9	CASSSGGVNTEAFF	TGTGCCAGCAGCTCGGGTGGCGTGAACACTGAAGCTTTCTTT
many	.	TRBJ2-7	TRBV5-1	CASSLGGQGSEQYF	TGCGCCAGCAGCTTGGGGGGCCAGGGTTCCGAGCAGTACTTC
few	TRBD2	TRBJ2-1	TRBV20-1	CSATSGRRSYNEQFF	TGCAGTGCCACTAGCGGGAGGCGATCCTACAATGAGCAGTTCTTC
.	TRBD2	TRBJ2-7	TRBV7-2	CASSLGGLAGGWEQYF	TGTGCCAGCAGCTTAGGGGGATTAGCGGGAGGTTGGGAGCAGTACTTC
.	TRBD2	TRBJ2-1	TRBV5-1	CASVHTSGSYNEQFF	TGCGCCAGCGTCCATACTAGCGGATCTTACAATGAGCAGTTCTTC
.	TRBD2	TRBJ2-1	TRBV7-9	CASSTLAGSYNEQFF	TGTGCCAGCAGCACTCTAGCGGGGTCCTACAATGAGCAGTTCTTC
few	TRBD2	TRBJ2-7	TRBV6-5	CAIRRKLAGGYEQYF	TGTGCCATTCGACGCAAACTAGCGGGGGGCTACGAGCAGTACTTC
once	TRBD1	TRBJ1-1	TRBV20-1	CSARDPSGQGEAFF	TGCAGTGCTAGAGATCCTTCTGGACAGGGGGAAGCTTTCTTT
.	.	TRBJ1-1	TRBV18	CASSPTTGNTEAFF	TGTGCCAGCTCACCAACTACGGGGAACACTGAAGCTTTCTTT
.	TRBD1	TRBJ2-2	TRBV4-1	CASSHPTGVTGELFF	TGCGCCAGCAGCCACCCGACAGGGGTCACCGGGGAGCTGTTTTTT
.	TRBD2	TRBJ2-1	TRBV12-3/TRBV12-4	CASRPAGTSGRGRFF	TGTGCCAGCCGGCCGGCAGGGACTAGCGGGAGGGGTCGGTTCTTC
few	.	TRBJ2-7	TRBV12-3/TRBV12-4	CASSPGQDYEQYF	TGTGCCAGCAGCCCGGGACAAGACTACGAGCAGTACTTC
few	.	TRBJ2-3	TRBV15	CATSRDGTGAGDTQYF	TGTGCCACCAGCAGAGATGGGACGGGAGCCGGAGATACGCAGTATTTT
.	.	TRBJ2-1	TRBV19	CASSIGEGTYNEQFF	TGTGCCAGTAGTATAGGCGAGGGTACCTACAATGAGCAGTTCTTC
many	TRBD1	TRBJ2-7	TRBV24-1	CATSETGAYEQYF	TGTGCCACCAGTGAGACAGGGGCCTACGAGCAGTACTTC
.	TRBD2	TRBJ2-3	TRBV2	CASLAGAASTDTQYF	TGTGCCAGCTTAGCGGGGGCCGCGAGCACAGATACGCAGTATTTT
few	TRBD1	TRBJ1-2	TRBV15	CATSSTGQVYGYTF	TGTGCCACCAGCAGTACCGGACAGGTCTATGGCTACACCTTC
.	TRBD1	TRBJ2-5	TRBV19	CASNRDRGQETQYF	TGTGCCAGTAACAGGGACAGGGGGCAAGAGACCCAGTACTTC
many	TRBD1	TRBJ2-5	TRBV7-9	CASSLVTGTETQYF	TGTGCCAGCAGCTTAGTGACAGGGACAGAGACCCAGTACTTC
.	.	TRBJ2-7	TRBV7-2	CASSSEGSLSYEQYF	TGTGCCAGCAGCTCTGAGGGTTCCCTATCCTACGAGCAGTACTTC
.	.	TRBJ2-3	TRBV2	CASSVPGTDTQYF	TGTGCCAGCAGTGTACCTGGAACAGATACGCAGTATTTT
.	TRBD2	TRBJ2-3	TRBV6-4	CASSLTSGGAEVTDTQYF	TGTGCCAGCAGTCTGACTAGCGGGGGGGCCGAAGTCACAGATACGCAGTATTTT
many	TRBD1	TRBJ2-7	TRBV11-2	CASSFRQGFYEQYF	TGTGCCAGCAGCTTTCGACAGGGGTTCTACGAGCAGTACTTC
.	TRBD2	TRBJ2-3	TRBV20-1	CSAVTSGLKDTQYF	TGCAGTGCTGTGACTAGCGGCCTCAAAGATACGCAGTATTTT
few	.	TRBJ2-2	TRBV4-1	CASSQEPSAGELFF	TGCGCCAGCAGCCAAGAACCATCGGCCGGGGAGCTGTTTTTT
.	.	TRBJ2-3	TRBV20-1	CSARGTRTDTQYF	TGCAGTGCCCGGGGGACCCGCACAGATACGCAGTATTTT
few	.	TRBJ2-7	TRBV20-1	CTLREATYEQYF	TGCACCCTGAGGGAGGCAACCTACGAGCAGTACTTC
.	.	TRBJ2-1	TRBV4-3	CASSQERLNNEQFF	TGCGCCAGCAGCCAAGAAAGACTAAATAATGAGCAGTTCTTC
.	.	TRBJ2-1	TRBV20-1	CSAIRDRSSNEQFF	TGCAGTGCGATTAGGGACCGCTCCTCCAATGAGCAGTTCTTC
.	TRBD2	TRBJ2-1	TRBV25-1	CASSEREGLGYEQFF	TGTGCCAGCAGTGAGCGGGAGGGCCTCGGCTATGAGCAGTTCTTC
few	.	TRBJ1-1	TRBV14	CASSQGLQRRNTEAFF	TGTGCCAGCAGCCAAGGGTTACAGAGGCGGAACACTGAAGCTTTCTTT
few	.	TRBJ2-5	TRBV24-1	CATSDSYPQSQTQYF	TGTGCCACCAGTGATTCCTACCCCCAATCACAGACCCAGTACTTC
many	.	TRBJ1-1	TRBV3-1	CASSRTDTEAFF	TGTGCCAGCAGCCGGACAGACACTGAAGCTTTCTTT
few	TRBD1	TRBJ2-1	TRBV7-8	CASSLTDRVVGEQFF	TGTGCCAGCAGCTTAACCGACAGGGTGGTTGGTGAGCAGTTCTTC
.	.	TRBJ2-1	TRBV7-2	CASSQSLVRFF	TGTGCCAGCAGCCAATCTCTAGTGCGGTTCTTC
.	TRBD2	TRBJ2-1	TRBV7-8	CASSLVSGTSGMTSSYNEQFF	TGTGCCAGCAGCTTAGTCAGTGGGACTAGCGGGATGACGAGCTCCTACAATGAGCAGTTCTTC
few	TRBD1	TRBJ2-7	TRBV7-6	CASSFRTGELYEQYF	TGTGCCAGCAGCTTTAGGACAGGGGAGTTGTACGAGCAGTACTTC
.	.	TRBJ2-1	TRBV12-3/TRBV12-4	CDSLWSNEQFF	TGTGACAGCCTCTGGAGCAATGAGCAGTTCTTC
.	TRBD2	TRBJ2-5	TRBV7-3	CASSLSGGALETQYF	TGTGCCAGCAGCCTTAGCGGGGGGGCCTTAGAGACCCAGTACTTC
few	.	TRBJ1-1	TRBV7-6	CASSPSGRAEAFF	TGTGCCAGCAGCCCATCGGGGCGTGCTGAAGCTTTCTTT
.	.	TRBJ2-5	TRBV18	CASSPRGGTWETQYF	TGTGCCAGCTCACCACGCGGTGGGACCTGGGAGACCCAGTACTTC
few	TRBD1	TRBJ1-1	TRBV5-4	CASSPPRTGNTEAFF	TGTGCCAGCAGCCCCCCGAGGACAGGGAACACTGAAGCTTTCTTT